This T cell receptor (beta chain) was retrieved from a study of PD-L1 blockade in urothelial cancer. Libraries were prepared by immunoSEQ multiplex PCR; TCRdb keeps only in-frame clonotypes and omits some of them. This table has about 53,000 clones, 70% to 90% appearing once. The CDR3 extends over 16 amino acids. V shed 8 bases and J 2 bases; nucleotides not matched to a gene: 14. Germline values: CDR1 MRHNA, CDR2 SNTAGT. Time point noted: pretreatment peripheral blood. The TCR was taken from a woman aged 55-69 years with urothelial cancer. The source was PBMCs, collected around atezolizumab (anti-PD-L1) treatment. The rearrangement links TRBV6-4 to TRBJ2-7, with 8 bases lining up with TRBD2. The CDR3, as DNA: TGTGCCAGCGACGACCCCGGGGGGGCCACTCCCTACGAGCAGTACTTC. Translating gives CASDDPGGATPYEQYF.